The clone carrying this T cell receptor beta chain was found once. This entry belongs to a study of blood T cell repertoires in COVID-19. The wider study: Spain, Italy and the United States supplied samples that represented acute and convalescent COVID-19. T cells, B-cell-depleted T cells, or PBMCs provided the cDNA or gDNA that served as material.

Deletions cut 4 bases from V and 8 bases from J, with 20 bases between. Germline V gene lookup returns CDR1 SGHTA and CDR2 FQGNSA. The CDR3 has 16 amino acids. In the original processing: It was from reference gene primer amplification that nucleated cell counts were estimated. Only in-frame clones appear in the TCRdb table, and some are missing; sequencing was by immunoSEQ multiplex PCR. The V and J calls and clone size come from that table; D and trimming were worked out from the DNA. The sample lists some 230,000 clones, 84% occurring once. The source is a woman aged 55-69 years with acute or convalescent COVID-19. The specimen was peripheral blood. The chain combines TRBV7-2 with TRBJ2-2; D perhaps matches TRBD2 (6 bases). CDR3 sequence: CASSSRDSRAVGELFF. Written as DNA, the CDR3 is TGTGCCAGCAGCTCCAGGGACTCCAGGGCAGTGGGGGAGCTGTTTTTT.